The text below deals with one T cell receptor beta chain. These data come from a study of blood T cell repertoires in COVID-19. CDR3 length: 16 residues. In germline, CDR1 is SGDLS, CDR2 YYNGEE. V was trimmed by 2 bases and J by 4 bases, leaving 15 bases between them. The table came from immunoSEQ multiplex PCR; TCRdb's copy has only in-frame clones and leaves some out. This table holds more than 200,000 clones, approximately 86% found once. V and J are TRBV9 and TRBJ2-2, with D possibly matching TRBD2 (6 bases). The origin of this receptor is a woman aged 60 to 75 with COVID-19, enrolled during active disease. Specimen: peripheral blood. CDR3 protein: CASSVRWRDGTGELFF. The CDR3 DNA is TGTGCCAGCAGCGTTCGGTGGCGGGATGGCACCGGGGAGCTGTTTTTT.